Below, 17 T cell receptor beta chains from the same sample are listed, as sequenced in a study of PD-1 blockade in mismatch repair-deficient tumors. Generated by immunoSEQ multiplex PCR, the TCRdb table keeps only in-frame clones and is missing some. The table has about 130,000 clones, almost 90% seen once. This sample comprised peripheral blood, obtained roughly 70 weeks after starting pembrolizumab. The receptors were sampled from an adult with mismatch repair-deficient cancer.

This clone appeared once. V is TRBV7-8 and J is TRBJ2-2; tentative D call: TRBD2 (5 bases). CDR3 length: 14 amino acids. Germline CDR1 SGHVS, CDR2 FQNEAQ. Trimming took 2 bases from V and 4 from J, leaving 8 bases between them. Written as DNA, the CDR3 is TGTGCCAGCAGCTTAAGCGGAATCACCGGGGAGCTGTTTTTT. Translated, it gives CASSLSGITGELFF.

The chain uses TRBV5-1 and TRBJ2-2; 9 nucleotides agree with TRBD1. CDR1 and CDR2 from the germline V gene are SGHRS and YFSETQ. This CDR3 region has 15 residues. Trimming removed 4 bases from V and 1 base from J; junction bases left unmatched: 2. The CDR3 sequence is CASSRTGVNTGELFF. DNA of the CDR3: TGCGCCAGCAGCCGGACAGGGGTGAACACCGGGGAGCTGTTTTTT.

The chain joins TRBV29-1 to TRBJ2-4; TRBD2 is a possible D gene (5 bases). The CDR3 extends over 13 amino acids. In germline, CDR1 is SQVTM, CDR2 ANQGSEA. V was pared by 3 bases and J by 8 bases, with 14 bases between. CDR3 residues: CSVEAGTEYIQYF. In DNA form, the CDR3 reads TGCAGCGTTGAGGCGGGTACGGAATACATTCAGTACTTC.

The chain joins TRBV27 to TRBJ2-1; no firm D call. The CDR3 is 12 amino acids. Between the trimmed V and J ends, which lost 3 bases and 9 bases, there was a span of 9 bases. Looked up from germline, CDR1 is MNHEY and CDR2 is SMNVEV (reference sequence). CDR3 protein: CASSFSPAEQFF. The CDR3 nucleotides read TGTGCCAGCAGTTTTTCCCCAGCTGAGCAGTTCTTC.

V is TRBV4-1 and J is TRBJ2-7; the match to TRBD2 covers 7 bases. The CDR3 totals 15 residues. V lost 1 base to trimming and J lost 4 bases; unmatched junction nucleotides: 7. CDR1 and CDR2 from the germline V gene are MGHRA and YSYEKL. The CDR3 sequence is CASSQVRPGGYEQYF. CDR3 coding DNA: TGCGCCAGCAGCCAAGTGCGACCGGGAGGTTACGAGCAGTACTTC.

This clone was recorded a few times. The genes are TRBV4-1 and TRBJ2-7; D unclear. The CDR3 covers 14 residues. The germline V gene encodes CDR1 MGHRA and CDR2 YSYEKL. Trimming took off 1 base at V and 3 bases at J, with 10 bases between the two ends. The CDR3 spells CASSQGRRSYEQYF. The CDR3 DNA follows: TGCGCCAGCAGCCAAGGACGTAGAAGCTACGAGCAGTACTTC.

The CDR3 sequence: CASSARVFHEQYF. The CDR3 DNA follows: TGTGCCAGCAGTGCCAGGGTATTCCACGAGCAGTACTTC. The chain employs TRBV6-1 and TRBJ2-7; D might be TRBD1 (5 bases). Trimming cost V 4 bases and J 5 bases, with 12 bases left between them. Germline CDR1 is MNHNS and CDR2 is SASEGT. The CDR3 is 13 residues long.

V usage is TRBV19 and J usage is TRBJ1-2; 11 bases match TRBD1. Germline CDR1 reads LNHDA; CDR2 reads SQIVND (reference sequence). V gave up 5 bases and J gave up 4 bases; unmatched junction bases: 6. The CDR3 consists of 15 residues. This CDR3 is CASSQDRGPGYGYTF. The CDR3, as DNA: TGTGCCAGTAGTCAGGACAGGGGGCCGGGCTATGGCTACACCTTC.

The chain uses TRBV7-8 and TRBJ1-2, with 7 bases identical to TRBD1. CDR3 length: 15 amino acids. The V gene end was trimmed by 5 bases and the J gene end by 3 bases; junction bases not matched to a gene: 9. Per germline, CDR1 SGHVS and CDR2 FQNEAQ. CDR3 amino acids: CASSPPGDSHYGYTF. In nucleotides, the CDR3 is TGTGCCAGCAGCCCTCCCGGGGACAGCCACTATGGCTACACCTTC. Looking up the rest from reference TRBV7-8 and TRBJ1-2 gives the full variable domain: GAGVSQSPRYKVAKRGQDVALRCDPISGHVSLFWYQQALGQGPEFLTYFQNEAQLDKSGLPSDRFFAERPEGSVSTLKIQRTQQEDSAVYLCASSPPGDSHYGYTFGSGTRLTVV.

The chain recombines TRBV28 with TRBJ2-5; TRBD1 aligns across 7 bases. Germline V lookup: CDR1 MDHEN, CDR2 SYDVKM. Losses at the gene ends were 8 bases for V and 5 bases for J; bases not matched to a gene: 5. CDR3 size: 12 residues. CDR3 nucleotide sequence: TGTGCCAGCGGACAGGCTGTGGAGACCCAGTACTTC. It encodes CASGQAVETQYF.

The rearrangement uses TRBV11-2 and TRBJ1-2; perhaps TRBD1 as D (5 bases). The germline gives CDR1 SGHAT, CDR2 FQNNGV. CDR3 length: 14 residues. V was cut by 8 bases and J by 2 bases, with 15 bases left in between. CDR3 loop: CASSSTGRNYGYTF. CDR3 bases: TGTGCCAGCTCCTCCACAGGACGAAACTATGGCTACACCTTC.

V and J are TRBV9 and TRBJ2-2, with a weak D call TRBD2 (5 bases). CDR3 length: 16 amino acids. The germline gives CDR1 SGDLS, CDR2 YYNGEE. The V end was cut by 3 bases, the J end by 6 bases, with 18 bases between. The CDR3 reads CASSAGPGSNPGELFF. The DNA of the CDR3 is TGTGCCAGCAGCGCCGGGCCGGGGAGCAATCCCGGGGAGCTGTTTTTT. Full variable domain (missing parts from reference TRBV9 and TRBJ2-2): DSGVTQTPKHLITATGQRVTLRCSPRSGDLSVYWYQQSLDQGLQFLIQYYNGEERAKGNILERFSAQQFPDLHSELNLSSLELGDSALYFCASSAGPGSNPGELFFGEGSRLTVL.

The chain recombines TRBV4-1 with TRBJ2-1; D uncertain. This CDR3 spans 11 amino acids. V lost 1 base and J lost 8, with 3 bases in between. Germline loops: CDR1 MGHRA, CDR2 YSYEKL. The CDR3 protein is CASSQGDEQFF. In DNA, the CDR3 is TGCGCCAGCAGCCAAGGGGATGAGCAGTTCTTC.

This chain uses TRBV7-2 with TRBJ2-7, with 7 bases lining up with TRBD2. V lost 3 bases and J lost 2; bases outside the gene matches: 13. Germline CDR1 is SGHTA and CDR2 is FQGNSA. The CDR3 length is 17 residues. The CDR3 is CASSFFIAGLKPYEQYF. The DNA for the CDR3 is TGTGCCAGCAGCTTCTTTATAGCGGGCCTAAAACCCTACGAGCAGTACTTC.

The chain employs TRBV18 and TRBJ1-3; 7 nucleotides line up with TRBD1. There are 19 residues in the CDR3. Germline V gives CDR1 KGHSH, CDR2 LQKENI. Trimming removed 1 base from V and 0 bases from J; junction bases left unmatched: 12. CDR3 sequence reads: CASSPRTGVHPSSGNTIYF. In nucleotides, the CDR3 is TGTGCCAGCTCACCACGAACAGGGGTCCATCCAAGCTCTGGAAACACCATATATTTT.

The J gene is TRBJ2-6, the V gene TRBV2; D assignment may be TRBD1 or TRBD2 (5 bases each). This CDR3 region has 16 residues. Germline V gene sequence: CDR1 SNHLY, CDR2 FYNNEI. Trimming removed 8 bases from V and 1 base from J, with 15 bases in between. The CDR3 region has the DNA TGTGCCAGCCGGGGCGGCCTGCTGTCTGGGGCCAACGTCCTGACTTTC. Protein: CASRGGLLSGANVLTF.

In this sample, this clone turned up once. This chain joins TRBV4-3 and TRBJ2-1, with D possibly being TRBD2 (6 bases). The CDR3 has 17 residues. Germline-derived CDR1 and CDR2 are LGHNA and YSLEER. The V gene lost 0 bases and the J gene lost 3 bases, with 15 bases spanning the gap. Here the CDR3 DNA reads TGCGCCAGCAGCCAAGAGTCTCTACGGGAGAACTACAATGAGCAGTTCTTC. It specifies CASSQESLRENYNEQFF.